This TCR beta chain was obtained from a study of CDR3 diversity in severe acne. For this clonotype: Germline is not matched at one junction end, which may reflect a read error.

CDR3 length equals 16 residues. TCRdb analysed the PCR reads with MiXCR anew, one entry per CDR3 protein. The sample contains 85,000 to 120,000 distinct CDR3 sequences, more than 45% of which appear only once. The sequence came from a male donor with acne. The sequenced material came from blood. The rearrangement joins TRBV12-3 or TRBV12-4 to TRBJ1-2; TRBD1 aligns across 9 bases. The CDR3 nucleotides read TGTGCCAGCACCAAGCGGGACAGGGTAGCTCACTATGGCTATACCTTC. It yields the protein CASTKRDRVAHYGYTF.